This entry concerns a single T cell receptor (beta chain). Its antigen remains undetermined. No base qualities exist here, and no much larger clone lies one base off it. The germline V gene specifies MNHNS as CDR1 and SASEGT as CDR2. From V the trimming removes 5 bases and from J it removes 10 bases, while the gene matches leave 5 bases of the junction unaccounted for. The CDR3 covers 12 residues, taking in both the cysteine and the phenylalanine. CDR3 DNA is the only sequence kept; it has 36 bases, read in frame from the first base. The cohort comprised hundreds of healthy bone marrow donors. At the time of sampling, all cohort members were nominally healthy, though unrecorded immune exposures were likely present. The donor tested CMV seronegative and was one of the 352 seronegative cohort members. Each donor provided a peripheral blood sample, and peripheral blood mononuclear cells were used for TCR beta sequencing. The Qiagen DNeasy Blood Extraction Kit was used to extract genomic DNA from the blood cell samples.

This specimen comes from a study of cytomegalovirus exposure and HLA in healthy donors (dated 2017 in TCRdb). Study-wide context: According to an earlier analysis of 587 of the donors, about 179 million T cells yielded 117 million unique TCR beta sequences and approximately 300 Gb of sequence data. About 320 gigabases of sequencing data and around 87 million unique TCR sequences were included in an early release covering over 600 HLA-typed donors. Of the 350 to 400 genotyped donors, about 80% fell in the genetic ancestry cluster associated with self-reported Caucasian donors. The study was designed to test whether signatures of past pathogen exposure could be identified by cataloging public T cell receptors. Using immunosequencing, the study profiled T cell repertoires from fewer than 850 subjects and related those repertoires to cytomegalovirus serostatus. In addition to the first cohort of roughly 700 subjects, a separate validation cohort of over 90 different subjects was used. To predict cytomegalovirus infection status, the study combined high-throughput TCR immunosequencing, statistical association of individual TCRs with disease status, and machine learning. A later analysis re-examined previously published TCR beta repertoires from more than 600 donors and added high-resolution HLA genotyping to investigate patterns of TCR occurrence. The later analysis used no new phenotypic data to find candidate immune exposures, relying instead on TCR beta sequences and their occurrence across donors. An earlier analysis of several hundred of the donors used high-throughput TCR beta sequencing to judge whether each TCR beta V gene segment behaved as functional or pseudogenic. Donor age, sex, ethnicity and CMV serostatus were compiled alongside the repertoire data. In a later genetic analysis, genome-wide SNP genotypes for about three fifths of the roughly 670 donors were used, and that subset was treated as a discovery cohort. All discovery cohort repertoires had been generated using a single sequencing platform. Class I and class II HLA loci were covered by the typing at four-digit resolution. The number of donors typed differed by locus, with 629-630 for A, B, C, DRB1 and DQB1, around 520 for DQA1, under 610 for DPA1, and 472 for DPB1. A handful of DR-DQ haplotypes were handled as single units for association and clustering because linkage in the cohort was strong. Across about 370 genotyped donors of the cohort, an average of approximately 220,000 unique TCR beta nucleotide sequences per donor were sequenced, and around 20% of those sequences were non-productive. General findings and caveats noted by the study authors: Because counts were too low, about 18 rarely observed V segments, including chromosome 9 orphons, were excluded from the earlier analysis of 587 of the donors. According to a later analysis, TCR association rates differed among HLA loci, with DRB1 alleles showing the most associated TCRs and HLA-C alleles showing the fewest. In a later analysis, HLA-associated TCR beta chains were found to be more clonally expanded and to have lower generation probabilities than equally common non-associated chains. This cohort had only TCR beta chains sequenced, and the lack of alpha or paired-chain data limited which features could be detected. Linkage disequilibrium might explain the correlated functional status among segregating V segments, but an unknown experimental factor could not be excluded. V-gene and J-gene trimming of TCR beta chains was associated with a missense DCLRE1C variant in a later genetic analysis, and the association was replicated in an independent cohort. Because HLA typing was missing for some donors at each locus, association tests included only the typed subset. The sequencing pipeline was judged likely to have produced a cluster of highly shared sequence variants as a technical artifact. A few of the identified cytomegalovirus-associated TCR beta chains were confirmed in vitro to be specific for cytomegalovirus antigens. In the study, around 150 TCR beta chains were listed as associated with cytomegalovirus. A later analysis reported that several top co-occurrence clusters appeared linked to parvovirus B19, influenza, CMV and Epstein-Barr virus. In an earlier analysis of roughly 500 of the donors, most TCR beta V segments appeared in productive rearrangements about 90% or about 30% of the time, broadly matching IMGT annotations. A further reported finding was that TCR beta sequences accurately predicted the HLA-A and HLA-B alleles for most subjects in the first cohort. Roughly uniform sequencing depth across donors was assumed in presence/absence analyses, although this assumption may not hold. For the cohort, immune exposure information was limited to CMV serostatus. Some IMGT-functional V segments, including TRBV6-2 and TRBV6-3, could not be distinguished by the 87-base-pair reads and were therefore excluded. According to the authors, the approach could potentially be generalized to other disease states and immunological phenotypes. A later analysis found that most CMV-associated TCR beta chains appeared HLA-restricted, with HLA associations seemingly driven largely by CMV exposure. Assigning TCR associations to individual alleles was difficult when HLA alleles, especially DR and DQ, strongly co-occurred. A later analysis associated 16,951 TCR beta sequences with specific HLA alleles at a false discovery rate of 0.05. A later genetic analysis reported fewer N-insertions in productive TCRs among donors in an Asian-associated ancestry cluster than the 666-donor mean. In both the original and validation cohorts, the classifier was reported to diagnose cytomegalovirus status with high specificity and sensitivity. Across donors, most TCR sequences were observed very rarely, whereas some public TCRs were present in many individuals.

The library was prepared using the immunoSEQ multiplex PCR assay. A mixture of 60 forward primers for TCR Vbeta segments and 13 reverse primers for TCR Jbeta segments was used in the multiplex PCR. The CDR3 region of rearranged TCR beta genes was amplified from genomic DNA with a multiplex PCR assay. Amplified TCR beta libraries were sequenced as 87-base-pair reads on the Illumina HiSeq System. Turning to the authors' computational methods: A later analysis counted approximately 74 million unique TCR beta chains across the 650 to 800 repertoires, and roughly 10 million of these chains were shared by at least two donors. Raw reads were error-corrected and collapsed into unique sequences with a nearest-neighbor algorithm that merged closely related sequences to remove PCR and sequencing errors. Alignment of CDR3 sequences to IMGT reference sequences was used to assign V, D and J gene segments. For a sequence to be retained, a match of at least six nucleotides to both a V gene segment and a J gene segment was required. Rearrangements were classified as productive when the CDR3 lacked stop codons and remained in frame with V and J, and all other rearrangements were classified as non-productive. Following IMGT convention, CDR3 was defined as the stretch from the second conserved V-encoded cysteine to the conserved J-encoded phenylalanine. The earlier analysis of 450 to 750 of the donors excluded any sequence lacking an unambiguous match to a single V gene segment. In an earlier analysis of roughly 600 of the donors, a V segment was called functional when productive rearrangements were above 56.7%, and segregating when the standard deviation between donors exceeded 5%. To diagnose cytomegalovirus status from the catalog of TCR beta chain sequences, a statistical classification framework was built. A later analysis assigned V and J genes by comparing TCR nucleotide sequences with IMGT/GENE-DB human TR gene sequences. The TCRdist pipeline was used in a later analysis to assign CDR3 sequences and most-parsimonious VDJ recombination scenarios. In a later analysis, every TCR beta chain was defined by the combination of its CDR3 amino acid sequence and its V-gene family, and reads without a unique V-gene family were dropped. As a way to deal with suspected cross-contamination and a sequencing artifact, a later analysis dropped nearly 600 nucleotide sequences that were highly shared and had low generation probability. For each public chain, a later analysis derived a clonal expansion index from normalized ranks of inferred template counts within each repertoire. Generation probabilities in a later analysis came from a VDJ recombination model fitted to out-of-frame rearrangements, and those results were checked against IGoR. In a later analysis, TCR-TCR, TCR-HLA and TCR-CMV co-occurrence was scored with hypergeometric tests, and a repertoire-size bias correction was applied to TCR pairs. False discovery rates were estimated in a later analysis by permuting HLA or CMV assignments 20 times. A later analysis grouped co-occurring TCRs with DBSCAN, adding TCRdist sequence similarity when clustering within HLA-allele-positive subsets. Co-occurrence clustering excluded repertoires with fewer than 30,000 or more than 120,000 public chains, plus five with anomalous nucleotide sharing. In its TCRdb copy, this immuneACCESS table keeps in-frame sequences only and misses some clones. Where compared with another copy, unresolved V genes explain less than half of these, and the others have no known cause. D and trimming come from the DNA, and the V and J calls and clone size come from that table. For this sample the table gives 100,000 to 120,000 clones, of which around 75% were detected only once. The ten top clones hold roughly 1.2% of the sample.

The chain joins TRBV6-1 to TRBJ1-1; a stretch of 9 junction bases matches TRBD1. Sample: PBMCs. The TCR sequence derives from a man in his forties or fifties in good health and CMV-seronegative. DNA sequence: TGTGCCAGCAGTAAGGACAGGGGAGCAGCTTTCTTT. This yields the protein CASSKDRGAAFF.